A selection of T cell receptor beta chains follows, all from one sample in a study of T cells in Graves' hyperthyroidism and ophthalmopathy. Each CDR3 protein is one row after TCRdb ran MiXCR on the multiplex PCR reads. Counted here are about 550,000 distinct CDR3 sequences, around 20% occurring once; the ten biggest clones make up around 27%. Input material: blood. The receptors were sampled from a man between 18 and 29 years old with Graves' hyperthyroidism. The CDR3 runs from the conserved cysteine through the conserved F or W. The D gene is left open where the match is weak. Clone size is not always given. Where it is, it says once, few, many or a class for expanded clones.

clone size: once
J gene: TRBJ2-4
D gene: -
V gene: TRBV20-1
CDR3 protein: CSARDRGEIGNIQYF
CDR3 DNA: TGCAGTGCTAGAGATCGAGGGGAGATAGGAAACATTCAGTACTTC

clone size: many
J gene: TRBJ1-2
D gene: TRBD1
V gene: TRBV28
CDR3 protein: CASRPQGAGYGYTF
CDR3 DNA: TGTGCCAGCAGACCACAGGGGGCGGGCTATGGCTACACCTTC

clone size: many
J gene: TRBJ2-5
D gene: -
V gene: TRBV12-3/TRBV12-4
CDR3 protein: CASSPLVLQETQYF
CDR3 DNA: TGTGCCAGCAGCCCTCTGGTCTTACAAGAGACCCAGTACTTC

clone size: few
J gene: TRBJ2-5
D gene: -
V gene: TRBV4-1
CDR3 protein: CASKSFEGETQYF
CDR3 DNA: TGCGCCAGCAAGTCGTTCGAAGGAGAGACCCAGTACTTC

clone size: many
J gene: TRBJ1-1
D gene: -
V gene: TRBV5-5
CDR3 protein: CASSLMGGPSTFF
CDR3 DNA: TGTGCCAGCAGCTTGATGGGCGGGCCATCGACTTTCTTT

clone size: many
J gene: TRBJ1-1
D gene: TRBD1
V gene: TRBV30
CDR3 protein: CAWSGGQNHVPNTEAFF
CDR3 DNA: TGTGCCTGGAGTGGGGGACAGAATCACGTCCCGAACACTGAAGCTTTCTTT

clone size: many
J gene: TRBJ2-2
D gene: -
V gene: TRBV6-1
CDR3 protein: CASSQGWGELFF
CDR3 DNA: TGTGCCAGCAGTCAGGGTTGGGGGGAGCTGTTTTTT

clone size: -
J gene: TRBJ2-5
D gene: -
V gene: TRBV7-9
CDR3 protein: CASSSSLKETQYF
CDR3 DNA: TGTGCCAGCAGCTCCTCCTTAAAAGAGACCCAGTACTTC

clone size: -
J gene: TRBJ2-2
D gene: -
V gene: TRBV6-2/TRBV6-3
CDR3 protein: CASSFHGNTGELFF
CDR3 DNA: TGTGCCAGCAGTTTCCACGGGAACACCGGGGAGCTGTTTTTT

clone size: many
J gene: TRBJ2-7
D gene: -
V gene: TRBV7-2
CDR3 protein: CASSTLGYEQYF
CDR3 DNA: TGTGCCAGCAGCACCCTCGGGTACGAGCAGTACTTC

clone size: few
J gene: TRBJ2-7
D gene: TRBD2
V gene: TRBV29-1
CDR3 protein: CSVGPRLAFTYEQYF
CDR3 DNA: TGCAGCGTTGGGCCGAGACTAGCGTTTACCTACGAGCAGTACTTC

clone size: many
J gene: TRBJ2-4
D gene: -
V gene: TRBV12-3/TRBV12-4
CDR3 protein: CASNLRGGARDIQYF
CDR3 DNA: TGTGCCAGCAACCTGAGAGGGGGGGCTCGTGACATTCAGTACTTC

clone size: many
J gene: TRBJ1-1
D gene: -
V gene: TRBV30
CDR3 protein: CACGQEMNTEAFF
CDR3 DNA: TGTGCCTGTGGGCAGGAGATGAACACTGAAGCTTTCTTT

clone size: -
J gene: TRBJ1-1
D gene: TRBD1
V gene: TRBV20-1
CDR3 protein: CSARGGKGAGTEAFF
CDR3 DNA: TGCAGTGCTAGAGGGGGGAAGGGGGCAGGGACTGAAGCTTTCTTT